These 8 T cell receptor beta chains were all obtained from the same sample, sequenced in a study of shared clonotypes between healthy human individuals. Sequenced by immunoSEQ multiplex PCR; TCRdb stores in-frame clones only, minus some. The table includes about 960,000 clones, approximately 80% detected once. The sequenced sample was memory CD4+ T cells sorted from blood. Subset given: CD45RA-negative fraction. All receptors derive from a man younger than 35 in good health.

In its sample, this clone was seen many times. The chain recombines TRBV18 with TRBJ2-7; no reliable D call. With 0 bases removed from V and 6 bases from J, the gap between germline ends came to 15 bases. CDR3 length equals 15 residues. Germline CDR1 and CDR2: KGHSH and LQKENI. The CDR3 loop is CASSPPASSRAEQYF. In DNA, the CDR3 is TGTGCCAGCTCACCACCGGCCTCCTCTCGCGCCGAGCAGTACTTC.

J is TRBJ2-7 and V is TRBV7-2, with 8 bases aligning to TRBD1. This CDR3 spans 16 amino acids. The J segment lost 4 bases and the V segment lost 5 bases, leaving 13 bases of the junction unmatched. CDR1 and CDR2 from the germline V gene are SGHTA and FQGNSA. The CDR3 region is CASSVTRTGLGYEQYF. Here the CDR3 DNA reads TGTGCCAGCAGCGTAACCCGGACAGGGTTAGGTTACGAGCAGTACTTC.

CDR3 coding DNA: TGTGCCAGTAGTTATCGACAGGCCGGCTCTGGAAACACCATATATTTT. It codes for CASSYRQAGSGNTIYF. The chain uses TRBV19 and TRBJ1-3, with D maybe TRBD1 (6 bases). CDR3 size: 16 residues. Trimming took off 5 bases at V and 0 bases at J, with 14 bases between the two ends. Germline CDR1 is LNHDA and CDR2 is SQIVND (reference sequence).

The chain couples TRBV5-1 to TRBJ2-1; D gene uncertain. Trimming took off 4 bases at V and 6 bases at J, with 20 bases between the two ends. This CDR3 has 16 residues. Looked up from germline, CDR1 is SGHRS and CDR2 is YFSETQ. The CDR3: CASSPTALGSGNEQFF. As DNA, the CDR3 is TGCGCCAGCAGCCCCACGGCCCTAGGATCGGGCAATGAGCAGTTCTTC.

V and J are TRBV7-9 and TRBJ2-7; TRBD2 might be the D (5 bases). The germline CDR1 and CDR2 sequences are SEHNR and FQNEAQ (reference sequence). Trimming pared 1 base from V and 6 bases from J, leaving 10 bases between. The CDR3 sequence is 13 residues long. CDR3 nucleotides: TGTGCCAGCAGCTTAGACGAGGGTGTCGAGCAGTACTTC. It encodes CASSLDEGVEQYF.

The chain is built from TRBV2 and TRBJ1-1; D call uncertain. The CDR3 totals 12 residues. V was cut by 5 bases and J by 7 bases, with 11 bases left in between. Per the germline V gene, CDR1 is SNHLY and CDR2 is FYNNEI. CDR3 protein: CASSYESIEAFF. The CDR3 DNA reads TGTGCCAGCAGTTACGAGAGCATTGAAGCTTTCTTT.

Concerning this clone itself: In the same sample, other DNA sequences code for this CDR3. The chain carries TRBV5-1 and TRBJ1-1; possibly TRBD1 for D (5 bases). Germline V gives CDR1 SGHRS, CDR2 YFSETQ. V gave up 0 bases and J gave up 4 bases, with 10 bases separating them. The CDR3 is 14 residues long. CDR3 in amino acids: CASSLARVSTEAFF. DNA for the CDR3: TGCGCCAGCAGCTTGGCCAGGGTAAGCACTGAAGCTTTCTTT.

J is TRBJ1-1 and V is TRBV14; D remains unclear. Trimming stripped 1 base from V and 4 bases from J, with 13 bases between. CDR3 length: 15 residues. Germline V lookup: CDR1 SGHDN, CDR2 FVKESK. CDR3 nucleotide sequence: TGTGCCAGCAGCCAAGGGGGTGGTCGAAGCACTGAAGCTTTCTTT. It specifies CASSQGGGRSTEAFF.